This T cell receptor (beta chain) is drawn from a study of shared clonotypes between healthy human individuals. Study summary: A donor's plate count was three for CD4 naive and three for CD4 memory; CD8 naive had two and CD8 memory one. Study-wide results and limits: Generation of non-shared clonotypes was less probable than generation of clonotypes shared by all four donors. Estimated richness values were generally larger in naive subsets than in memory subsets.

The CDR3 runs 14 residues. The germline gives CDR1 SGHVS, CDR2 FQNEAQ. With V trimmed by 4 bases and J by 4 bases, 5 bases remained unmatched. On this clone itself: Its antigen is still unknown.

Sequenced by immunoSEQ multiplex PCR; TCRdb stores in-frame clones only, minus some. The sample includes more than 2,000,000 clones, 85% to 95% of them seen just once. V gene TRBV7-8 combines with J gene TRBJ1-2; 8 bases are a match to TRBD1. The sequencing sample was made of naive CD4+ T cells sorted from blood. Subset specified: CD45RA+ positively selected. This sequence originates from a man aged 18 to 30 in good health. The CDR3 nucleotides are TGTGCCAGCAGCTACGACAGGGGTCCCTATGGCTACACCTTC. Amino acid sequence: CASSYDRGPYGYTF.